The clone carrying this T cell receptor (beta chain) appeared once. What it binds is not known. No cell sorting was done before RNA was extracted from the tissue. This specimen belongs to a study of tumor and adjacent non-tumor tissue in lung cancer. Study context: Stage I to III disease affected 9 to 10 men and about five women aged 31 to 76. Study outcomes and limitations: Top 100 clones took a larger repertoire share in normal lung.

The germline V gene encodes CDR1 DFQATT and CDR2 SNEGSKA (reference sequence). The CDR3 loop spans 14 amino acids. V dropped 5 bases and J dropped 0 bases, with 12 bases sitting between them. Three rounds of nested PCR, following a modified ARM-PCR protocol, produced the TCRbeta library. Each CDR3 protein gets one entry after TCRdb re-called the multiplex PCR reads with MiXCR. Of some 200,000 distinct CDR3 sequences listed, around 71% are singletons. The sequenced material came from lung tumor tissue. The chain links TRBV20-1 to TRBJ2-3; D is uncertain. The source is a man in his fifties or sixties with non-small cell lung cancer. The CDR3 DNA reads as TGCAGTGCTGAAGCAGACCTTAGCACAGATACGCAGTATTTT. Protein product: CSAEADLSTDTQYF.